The rows below give T cell receptor beta chains drawn from one sample of a study of PD-1 blockade in classical Hodgkin lymphoma. Libraries were prepared by immunoSEQ multiplex PCR; TCRdb keeps only in-frame clonotypes and omits some of them. In the table there are 100,000 or so clones, roughly 90% of which are singletons. This specimen was peripheral blood mononuclear cells (PBMCs), taken before the fourth cycle of nivolumab. The receptors shown here come from a human donor with classical Hodgkin lymphoma. Each CDR3 is given with its conserved first and last residue. A D gene is named only where the DNA matches it firmly. Clone size is given for some rows only: seen once, a few or many times, or a class if the clone is expanded.

size,D,V,J,CDR3,DNA
.,TRBD2,TRBV27,TRBJ2-7,CASSAGLASYEQYF,TGTGCCAGCAGTGCGGGACTAGCGTCCTACGAGCAGTACTTC
.,TRBD2,TRBV7-9,TRBJ2-5,CASSVGTSGSETQYF,TGTGCCAGCAGCGTAGGGACTAGCGGGAGCGAGACCCAGTACTTC
.,TRBD1,TRBV2,TRBJ2-7,CASKDRGTYEQYF,TGTGCCAGCAAGGACAGGGGTACCTACGAGCAGTACTTC
.,TRBD1,TRBV29-1,TRBJ2-7,CSVEIAGGYEQYF,TGCAGCGTTGAAATCGCAGGGGGTTACGAGCAGTACTTC
.,TRBD2,TRBV5-1,TRBJ2-7,CASRSLAGNYEQYF,TGCGCCAGCAGGTCTCTAGCGGGGAACTACGAGCAGTACTTC
.,TRBD1,TRBV11-2,TRBJ2-7,CASSSNTGTVSYEQYF,TGTGCCAGCAGCTCAAATACCGGGACAGTTTCCTACGAGCAGTACTTC
.,TRBD1,TRBV25-1,TRBJ2-7,CAGSGQGANSSYEQYF,TGTGCCGGCAGTGGACAGGGGGCAAATAGCTCCTACGAGCAGTACTTC
.,TRBD2,TRBV7-9,TRBJ2-7,CASSIGTSGVSSYEQYF,TGTGCCAGCAGCATAGGGACTAGCGGGGTTAGCTCCTACGAGCAGTACTTC
.,.,TRBV18,TRBJ1-1,CASSRGSGTKNTEAFF,TGTGCCAGCTCACGGGGATCCGGGACAAAGAACACTGAAGCTTTCTTT
once,.,TRBV5-1,TRBJ2-2,CASSQVANTGELFF,TGCGCCAGCAGCCAGGTCGCGAACACCGGGGAGCTGTTTTTT